The 24 T cell receptor beta chains below were found in one sample sequenced in a study of T cell responses to AZD1222 COVID-19 vaccine. The method was immunoSEQ multiplex PCR; TCRdb's version includes in-frame clones alone and lacks a portion of them. Of 150,000 or so clones detected, roughly 89% appear once; the ten largest clones hold about 5%. Here the sequenced sample was peripheral blood, taken on day 0 of AZD1222 vaccination. These TCRs come from an adult in good health.

The CDR3: CASSVGGQGRGGNTIYF. The CDR3 nucleotides are TGTGCCAGCAGCGTAGGTGGTCAGGGCAGAGGTGGAAACACCATATATTTT. This chain joins TRBV9 and TRBJ1-3; a possible D gene is TRBD1 (5 bases). Germline CDR1 SGDLS, CDR2 YYNGEE. Trimming cost V 0 bases and J 3 bases, with 16 bases left between them. The CDR3 consists of 17 residues. Complete variable domain (other parts from reference TRBV9 and TRBJ1-3): DSGVTQTPKHLITATGQRVTLRCSPRSGDLSVYWYQQSLDQGLQFLIQYYNGEERAKGNILERFSAQQFPDLHSELNLSSLELGDSALYFCASSVGGQGRGGNTIYFGEGSWLTVV.

V is TRBV29-1 and J is TRBJ1-2, with a possible D match to TRBD1 (5 bases). This CDR3 is built from 16 residues. V was cut by 4 bases and J by 2 bases, with 20 bases left in between. Per germline, CDR1 SQVTM and CDR2 ANQGSEA. The CDR3 DNA sequence: TGCAGCGTTGTAGGGCGCTTGCGAGGGGTAAACTATGGCTACACCTTC. It codes for CSVVGRLRGVNYGYTF.

The CDR3 region has the DNA TGTGCCTCCTGGGCGCCAGGGGGAAGGAATGAGCAGTTCTTC. The encoded protein is CASWAPGGRNEQFF. The V gene is TRBV2, the J gene TRBJ2-1, with 7 bases identical to TRBD1. This CDR3 region has 14 residues. The ends lost 11 bases at V and 7 bases at J; junction bases unmatched: 14. Germline V gene data show CDR1 as SNHLY and CDR2 as FYNNEI.

This CDR3 reads CASSLVAGGNTIYF. DNA for the CDR3: TGTGCCAGCAGCTTAGTAGCGGGTGGAAACACCATATATTTT. V usage is TRBV7-8 and J usage is TRBJ1-3, with D unclear. Germline-derived CDR1 and CDR2 are SGHVS and FQNEAQ. V lost 1 base and J lost 3, with 7 bases in between. This CDR3 contains 14 residues.

The chain employs TRBV11-3 and TRBJ2-5; possible D gene TRBD1, 5 bases. V was clipped by 6 bases and J by 3 bases, with 11 bases between them. Germline V CDR1 and CDR2: SGHNT, YENEEA. CDR3 size: 13 residues. CDR3 amino acids: CASSRTIKETQYF. Written as DNA, the CDR3 is TGTGCCAGCAGTCGGACAATAAAAGAGACCCAGTACTTC. Looking up the rest from reference TRBV11-3 and TRBJ2-5 gives the full variable domain: EAGVVQSPRYKIIEKKQPVAFWCNPISGHNTLYWYLQNLGQGPELLIRYENEEAVDDSQLPKDRFSAERLKGVDSTLKIQPAELGDSAVYLCASSRTIKETQYFGPGTRLLVL.

The chain combines TRBV28 with TRBJ1-1; D is unclear. The V gene's germline CDR1 is MDHEN and CDR2 SYDVKM. V shed 3 bases and J shed 1 base, with 12 bases lying between them. The CDR3 loop spans 15 amino acids. The CDR3 nucleotides are TGTGCCAGCAGTTTCCGTAATCTGGGGAACACTGAAGCTTTCTTT. Translating gives CASSFRNLGNTEAFF.

This sequence joins TRBV11-2 and TRBJ2-7, with D hard to call. The V and J ends lost 0 bases and 2 bases respectively, with 11 bases between them. The CDR3 spans 15 residues. CDR1 is SGHAT and CDR2 is FQNNGV in the germline V gene. CDR3 region: CASSLEVGITYEQYF. CDR3 nucleotides: TGTGCCAGCAGCTTAGAAGTGGGCATTACCTACGAGCAGTACTTC.

V and J are TRBV7-9 and TRBJ1-2; no clear D gene. The CDR3 totals 15 residues. Germline-derived CDR1 and CDR2 are SEHNR and FQNEAQ (reference sequence). Trimming shortened V by 7 bases and J by 6 bases, and 21 bases separated the two germline ends. The CDR3 DNA is TGTGCCAGCACAGCCACTAAGCGAGGTAAGGATGGCTACACCTTC. Translated: CASTATKRGKDGYTF.

The CDR3 region is CASSPDFQETQYF. In DNA, the CDR3 is TGTGCCAGCAGCCCGGACTTCCAAGAGACCCAGTACTTC. This chain links TRBV11-1 with TRBJ2-5, with D tentatively TRBD2 (5 bases). V was cut by 5 bases and J by 1 base, with 8 bases left in between. Germline CDR1 is SGHAT and CDR2 is FQDESV (reference sequence). The CDR3 is 13 amino acids.

This clone was observed a single time. The chain joins TRBV18 to TRBJ1-5, with TRBD1 matching over 8 bases. Germline CDR1 is KGHSH and CDR2 is LQKENI. This CDR3 has 14 residues. Trimming took 4 bases from V and 6 from J; bases not matched to a gene: 5. The CDR3 sequence is CASSLQGVGQPQHF. The CDR3 nucleotides read TGTGCCAGCTCACTACAGGGGGTCGGTCAGCCCCAGCATTTT.

This clone was detected a few times. The rearrangement joins TRBV15 to TRBJ1-4, with D unclear. This CDR3 has 16 residues. Germline V gives CDR1 LNHNV, CDR2 YYDKDF (reference sequence). V was shortened by 0 bases and J by 6 bases, with 14 bases between the two germline ends. The CDR3 coding sequence is TGTGCCACCAGCAGAGATCGGGTCTGGCTGGATGAAAAACTGTTTTTT. This translates into CATSRDRVWLDEKLFF.

The chain joins TRBV6-1 to TRBJ2-4; no clear D gene. Per the germline V gene, CDR1 is MNHNS and CDR2 is SASEGT. V was trimmed by 1 base and J by 0 bases, leaving 4 bases between them. The CDR3 runs to 14 residues. The CDR3 here is CASSEEIAKNIQYF. As DNA, the CDR3 is TGTGCCAGCAGTGAAGAGATAGCCAAAAACATTCAGTACTTC.

CDR3: CASIGRTGHSYEQYF. The CDR3 DNA reads TGTGCCAGCATTGGACGGACAGGGCACTCCTACGAGCAGTACTTC. The V gene is TRBV28, the J gene TRBJ2-7, with 8 positions matching TRBD1. Trimming removed 7 bases from V and 0 bases from J; junction bases left unmatched: 8. From germline, CDR1 is MDHEN and CDR2 SYDVKM. The CDR3 sequence is 15 residues long.

This chain joins TRBV19 and TRBJ2-3; 9 bases are shared with TRBD2. The CDR3 runs to 14 residues. V lost 4 bases, J lost 5 bases, and 4 bases stayed unmatched. Germline CDR1 LNHDA, CDR2 SQIVND (reference sequence). The CDR3 DNA is TGTGCCAGTAGTACTGCTAGCGGGATAGATACGCAGTATTTT. Translated: CASSTASGIDTQYF.

The V and J genes are TRBV18 and TRBJ2-7, with TRBD1 matching 7 bases. Losses at the gene ends were 2 bases for V and 5 bases for J; bases not matched to a gene: 3. In germline, CDR1 is KGHSH, CDR2 LQKENI. This CDR3 spans 13 amino acids. The CDR3 loop reads CASSPRGLNEQYF. CDR3 sequence (DNA): TGTGCCAGCTCACCAAGGGGGCTGAACGAGCAGTACTTC.

The J gene is TRBJ2-5, the V gene TRBV5-4; no clear D gene. CDR1 and CDR2 (germline): SGHNT, YYREEE (reference sequence). The CDR3 spans 14 residues. V was cut by 3 bases and J by 1 base, with 10 bases left in between. CDR3 region: CASSSPGAQETQYF. The CDR3 DNA sequence: TGTGCCAGCAGCTCCCCAGGTGCCCAAGAGACCCAGTACTTC.

The chain employs TRBV5-1 and TRBJ2-2, with 11 bases aligning to TRBD2. Germline V gene lookup returns CDR1 SGHRS and CDR2 YFSETQ. The CDR3 has 17 residues. Trimming cost V 4 bases and J 2 bases; bases outside gene matches: 7. CDR3 amino acids: CASSPRTSGHNTGELFF. CDR3 sequence (DNA): TGCGCCAGCAGCCCCCGGACTAGCGGGCATAACACCGGGGAGCTGTTTTTT.

The chain recombines TRBV11-2 with TRBJ2-3; 11 nucleotides line up with TRBD2. Germline CDR1 reads SGHAT; CDR2 reads FQNNGV. There are 17 residues in the CDR3. Unmatched junction bases numbered 10, after V lost 5 bases and J lost 3 bases. CDR3 residues: CASSHGQGLAVTDTQYF. In DNA form, the CDR3 reads TGTGCCAGCAGCCACGGCCAGGGACTAGCGGTAACAGATACGCAGTATTTT.

The CDR3 region is CASSLLAGYEQFF. Written as DNA, the CDR3 is TGTGCCAGCAGTCTCCTAGCGGGGTATGAGCAGTTCTTC. The chain combines TRBV28 with TRBJ2-1, with 9 bases fitting TRBD2. Germline V gives CDR1 MDHEN, CDR2 SYDVKM. This CDR3 has 13 amino acids. With 5 bases clipped from V and 8 bases from J, the junction kept 4 bases outside the gene matches.

In its sample, this clone was seen once. The chain joins TRBV29-1 to TRBJ1-1; 7 nucleotides match TRBD1. Germline CDR1 reads SQVTM; CDR2 reads ANQGSEA. The CDR3 is made up of 16 amino acids. Unmatched junction bases numbered 14, after V lost 3 bases and J lost 4 bases. The CDR3 region has the DNA TGCAGCGTTGAGGGCAGGGGGGGAGAGTGGAGCACTGAAGCTTTCTTT. This gives the protein CSVEGRGGEWSTEAFF.

This clone was counted only a few times. The chain has TRBV2 and TRBJ2-7; 8 bases line up with TRBD1. The CDR3 is made up of 14 amino acids. V gave up 6 bases and J gave up 7 bases; unmatched junction bases: 11. CDR1 and CDR2 from the germline V gene are SNHLY and FYNNEI. CDR3 in amino acids: CASRRTGSAGEQYF. In DNA, the CDR3 is TGTGCCAGCAGGAGGACAGGGAGCGCTGGGGAGCAGTACTTC.

This clone was counted between two and nine times. The CDR3 region is CASSQGSSTEAFF. DNA of the CDR3: TGTGCCAGCTCACAAGGGAGTAGTACTGAAGCTTTCTTT. This sequence joins TRBV18 and TRBJ1-1; D not certain. In germline, CDR1 is KGHSH, CDR2 LQKENI. Deletions cut 4 bases from V and 5 bases from J, with 11 bases between. The length of the CDR3 is 13 residues. Full variable domain (missing parts from reference TRBV18 and TRBJ1-1): NAGVMQNPRHLVRRRGQEARLRCSPMKGHSHVYWYRQLPEEGLKFMVYLQKENIIDESGMPKERFSAEFPKEGPSILRIQQVVRGDSAAYFCASSQGSSTEAFFGQGTRLTVV.

This clone was counted a few times. Additional DNA sequences in this sample encode the identical CDR3. The chain has TRBV6-5 and TRBJ2-7; D is undetermined. CDR1 is MNHEY, CDR2 SVGAGI, per germline. The CDR3 runs to 15 residues. Trimming stripped 0 bases from V and 0 bases from J, with 9 bases between. Here the CDR3 reads CASSYSTGGSYEQYF. The CDR3 DNA is TGTGCCAGCAGTTACTCGACTGGCGGCTCCTACGAGCAGTACTTC.

The gene calls are TRBV5-8 and TRBJ1-5; TRBD1 matches 12 bases. The V segment lost 2 bases and the J segment 0 bases; nucleotides outside the gene matches: 6. Germline values: CDR1 SGHTS, CDR2 YDEGEE. The CDR3 runs 18 residues. The CDR3 sequence is CASSLGTGGGHSNQPQHF. CDR3 bases: TGTGCCAGCAGCTTAGGGACAGGGGGCGGCCATAGCAATCAGCCCCAGCATTTT.